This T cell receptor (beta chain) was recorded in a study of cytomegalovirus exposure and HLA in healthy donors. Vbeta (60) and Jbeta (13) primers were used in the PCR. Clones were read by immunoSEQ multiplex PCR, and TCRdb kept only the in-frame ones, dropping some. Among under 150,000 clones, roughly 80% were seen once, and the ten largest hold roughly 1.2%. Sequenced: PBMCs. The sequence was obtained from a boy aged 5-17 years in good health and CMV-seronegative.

CDR3 residues: CASRAPGVETQYF. The CDR3 nucleotides read TGTGCCAGCAGGGCCCCGGGGGTCGAGACCCAGTACTTC. This sequence joins TRBV2 and TRBJ2-5, with D possibly matching TRBD2 (6 bases). The CDR3 runs to 13 residues. V dropped 6 bases and J dropped 5 bases, with 13 bases sitting between them. In germline, CDR1 is SNHLY, CDR2 FYNNEI. Complete variable domain (other parts from reference TRBV2 and TRBJ2-5): EPEVTQTPSHQVTQMGQEVILRCVPISNHLYFYWYRQILGQKVEFLVSFYNNEISEKSEIFDDQFSVERPDGSNFTLKIRSTKLEDSAMYFCASRAPGVETQYFGPGTRLLVL.